This is a list of T cell receptor beta chains from one sample in a study of identical twins. TCRdb fed the 5' RACE reads into MiXCR, producing one record per CDR3 protein. This table holds around 960,000 distinct CDR3 sequences, roughly 12% found once. These data are also associated with another study on yellow fever vaccine responses in identical twins.

Sequenced sample: PBMCs. These receptors all come from a woman aged 18 to 35 in good health. Both conserved end residues are part of each CDR3. Fields, in order: J gene, V gene, D gene, clone size, CDR3 protein, CDR3 DNA. D genes are given only for firm matches. Size is omitted from some rows. Given values are once, few, many or a class for expanded clones.

TRBJ2-7	TRBV11-1	TRBD2	NA	CASSSDMVTSGGRWGYEQYF	TGTGCCAGCAGCTCCGACATGGTGACTAGCGGGGGAAGGTGGGGCTACGAGCAGTACTTC
TRBJ2-5	TRBV5-1	NA	NA	CASSRGGGEETQYF	TGCGCCAGCAGTAGGGGCGGTGGTGAAGAGACCCAGTACTTC
TRBJ2-2	TRBV12-3/TRBV12-4	NA	many	CASRLRDWPNTGELFF	TGTGCCAGCAGATTACGGGACTGGCCTAATACCGGGGAGCTGTTTTTT
TRBJ2-3	TRBV11-2	NA	NA	CASSLELGGTDTQYF	TGTGCCAGCAGCTTAGAGCTTGGGGGCACAGATACGCAGTATTTT
TRBJ2-1	TRBV12-3/TRBV12-4	NA	NA	CASSFGTGHNEQFF	TGTGCCAGCAGTTTCGGTACCGGCCACAATGAGCAGTTCTTC
TRBJ2-3	TRBV10-1	NA	NA	CASSESGTPGDTQYF	TGCGCCAGCAGTGAGTCTGGGACTCCCGGAGATACGCAGTATTTT
TRBJ1-2	TRBV6-1	TRBD1	many	CASSEARTGTYGYTF	TGTGCCAGCAGTGAAGCTCGGACAGGGACCTATGGCTACACCTTC
TRBJ1-4	TRBV3-1	NA	few	CASSQVAGGTFNEKLFF	TGTGCCAGCAGCCAAGTGGCGGGAGGGACGTTTAATGAAAAACTGTTTTTT
TRBJ2-1	TRBV4-1	TRBD1	few	CASSQGPGQGHGNEQFF	TGCGCCAGCAGCCAAGGACCGGGACAGGGGCATGGCAATGAGCAGTTCTTC
TRBJ2-3	TRBV11-3	TRBD2	NA	CASSFEAGGADTQYF	TGTGCCAGCAGCTTTGAAGCGGGAGGTGCAGATACGCAGTATTTT
TRBJ2-7	TRBV12-3/TRBV12-4	TRBD1	few	CASSSPGQGYYEQYF	TGTGCCAGCAGTTCACCGGGACAGGGTTACTACGAGCAGTACTTC
TRBJ1-2	TRBV6-2/TRBV6-3	TRBD1	many	CASSGDSNYGYTF	TGTGCCAGCAGTGGGGACAGCAACTATGGCTACACCTTC
TRBJ2-3	TRBV20-1	TRBD1	few	CSAATGLNTQYF	TGCAGTGCTGCGACAGGGTTAAATACGCAGTATTTT
TRBJ2-2	TRBV29-1	TRBD2	few	CSVEELAGQNTGELFF	TGCAGCGTTGAGGAACTAGCGGGGCAGAACACCGGGGAGCTGTTTTTT
TRBJ1-3	TRBV7-2	NA	few	CASSLSRISGNTIYF	TGTGCCAGCAGCTTATCAAGGATCTCTGGAAACACCATATATTTT
TRBJ2-5	TRBV29-1	NA	few	CSVEEVQFGETQYF	TGCAGCGTTGAAGAGGTGCAATTTGGAGAGACCCAGTACTTC
TRBJ1-5	TRBV9	NA	NA	CASSVDGRSNQPQHF	TGTGCCAGCAGCGTAGACGGTAGAAGCAATCAGCCCCAGCATTTT
TRBJ2-5	TRBV6-1	NA	few	CASTRTPDGEETQYF	TGTGCCAGCACCCGGACCCCGGACGGAGAAGAGACCCAGTACTTC
TRBJ2-1	TRBV10-3	TRBD2	few	CAISVSLAGGEQFF	TGTGCCATCAGTGTCTCACTAGCGGGAGGTGAGCAGTTCTTC
TRBJ2-1	TRBV29-1	TRBD2	few	CSVRGGSLGEQFF	TGCAGCGTTCGAGGCGGGAGCTTGGGTGAGCAGTTCTTC
TRBJ2-5	TRBV7-9	TRBD2	NA	CASSSTGPLGGETQYF	TGTGCCAGCAGCTCGACGGGACCACTGGGGGGGGAGACCCAGTACTTC
TRBJ2-3	TRBV11-3	TRBD2	NA	CASSLSSGGTSEDTQYF	TGTGCCAGCAGCTTAAGCTCCGGTGGGACTAGCGAAGATACGCAGTATTTT
TRBJ2-7	TRBV2	NA	NA	CASSAGRGSYEQYF	TGTGCCAGCAGTGCGGGGAGGGGGTCCTACGAGCAGTACTTC
TRBJ2-1	TRBV29-1	NA	NA	CSVVAKYNEQFF	TGCAGCGTTGTGGCGAAGTACAATGAGCAGTTCTTC
TRBJ2-6	TRBV5-4	NA	NA	CASSFEQGRANVLTF	TGTGCCAGCAGCTTCGAGCAGGGCCGGGCCAACGTCCTGACTTTC
TRBJ2-7	TRBV2	NA	NA	CASRLLGREQYF	TGTGCCAGCAGGCTGCTAGGGCGCGAGCAGTACTTC
TRBJ2-3	TRBV12-3/TRBV12-4	TRBD2	few	CASSLGTSGSYDTQYF	TGTGCCAGCAGTTTGGGGACTAGCGGGTCGTATGATACGCAGTATTTT
TRBJ1-2	TRBV12-3/TRBV12-4	NA	many	CASSLFNYGYTF	TGTGCCAGCAGTTTATTTAACTATGGCTACACCTTC
TRBJ1-2	TRBV9	NA	NA	CASSVGEGFYGYTF	TGTGCCAGCAGCGTAGGAGAGGGATTCTATGGCTACACCTTC
TRBJ2-3	TRBV9	TRBD2	NA	CASSPPTSGRLKQYF	TGTGCCAGCAGCCCTCCGACTAGCGGGAGATTAAAGCAGTATTTT
TRBJ2-1	TRBV9	TRBD2	NA	CASSPFSGSIEQFF	TGTGCCAGCAGTCCCTTTAGCGGGAGTATTGAGCAGTTCTTC
TRBJ1-1	TRBV28	NA	many	CASRQVGWNTEAFF	TGTGCCAGCAGACAGGTCGGTTGGAACACTGAAGCTTTCTTT
TRBJ2-1	TRBV18	TRBD2	NA	CASSPRTSGGPRFGNEQFF	TGTGCCAGCTCACCGCGCACTAGCGGGGGGCCCCGCTTTGGCAATGAGCAGTTCTTC
TRBJ1-6	TRBV7-3	NA	NA	CASTLPGRGEYNSPLHF	TGTGCCAGCACCCTCCCCGGGAGGGGCGAATATAATTCACCCCTCCACTTT
TRBJ2-5	TRBV5-1	TRBD1	few	CASSLEGTGARTQYF	TGCGCCAGCAGCTTAGAGGGGACAGGAGCCAGGACCCAGTACTTC
TRBJ2-7	TRBV29-1	TRBD1	NA	CSVGPGGGYEQYF	TGCAGCGTTGGGCCAGGGGGCGGCTACGAGCAGTACTTC
TRBJ1-5	TRBV6-1	NA	many	CASRGGFNQPQHF	TGTGCCAGCAGAGGGGGATTCAATCAGCCCCAGCATTTT
TRBJ2-4	TRBV29-1	NA	few	CSVESQGLNIQYF	TGCAGCGTTGAGAGTCAGGGGCTAAACATTCAGTACTTC
TRBJ2-1	TRBV9	NA	few	CASSIEAGDNEQFF	TGTGCCAGCAGCATCGAAGCGGGCGACAATGAGCAGTTCTTC
TRBJ1-5	TRBV20-1	NA	few	CSARRSGGSNQPQHF	TGCAGTGCTAGGCGGTCGGGGGGAAGCAATCAGCCCCAGCATTTT
TRBJ2-7	TRBV4-1	NA	NA	CASSSLDTNYEQYF	TGCGCCAGCAGCTCCCTGGACACGAACTACGAGCAGTACTTC
TRBJ2-7	TRBV7-8	TRBD2	few	CASSFPGVGDSPGLAGASPYEQYF	TGTGCCAGCAGCTTCCCGGGTGTCGGCGATTCACCGGGACTAGCGGGAGCCTCTCCCTACGAGCAGTACTTC
TRBJ1-5	TRBV12-3/TRBV12-4	NA	many	CASSHRGKPQHF	TGTGCCAGCAGCCACCGGGGCAAGCCCCAGCATTTT
TRBJ2-2	TRBV9	NA	few	CASSAAAGWFSNTGELFF	TGTGCCAGCAGCGCGGCGGCAGGGTGGTTCTCGAACACCGGGGAGCTGTTTTTT
TRBJ2-2	TRBV14	NA	NA	CASSQLSGGWTGELFF	TGTGCCAGCAGCCAACTCTCTGGGGGATGGACCGGGGAGCTGTTTTTT
TRBJ2-2	TRBV6-1	TRBD2	NA	CASRGAGVNTGELFF	TGTGCCAGCCGAGGGGCGGGGGTGAACACCGGGGAGCTGTTTTTT
TRBJ2-3	TRBV28	NA	few	CASSENGGLADTQYF	TGTGCCAGCAGTGAGAATGGGGGGCTCGCAGATACGCAGTATTTT
TRBJ2-7	TRBV28	TRBD1	NA	CASSFGGTGGAEQYF	TGTGCCAGCAGTTTCGGTGGGACAGGTGGGGCCGAGCAGTACTTC
TRBJ2-3	TRBV6-2/TRBV6-3	TRBD2	few	CASSLSTSGSRYTQYF	TGTGCCAGCAGCCTCTCTACTAGCGGGAGTAGATATACGCAGTATTTT
TRBJ2-7	TRBV7-9	TRBD2	NA	CASSLARQREGYEQYF	TGTGCCAGCAGCTTAGCCAGACAGCGGGAGGGCTACGAGCAGTACTTC
TRBJ2-5	TRBV6-1	TRBD2	few	CATGGGPGETQYF	TGTGCTACCGGGGGGGGGCCCGGGGAGACCCAGTACTTC
TRBJ2-7	TRBV12-3/TRBV12-4	NA	many	CASSDQDFSYEQYF	TGTGCCAGCAGTGACCAGGATTTCTCCTACGAGCAGTACTTC
TRBJ2-2	TRBV10-3	NA	few	CAISAERGQNTGELFF	TGTGCCATCAGTGCTGAGCGGGGACAAAACACCGGGGAGCTGTTTTTT
TRBJ2-1	TRBV27	TRBD1	few	CATEDRGGNEQFF	TGTGCCACCGAAGACAGGGGTGGGAATGAGCAGTTCTTC
TRBJ2-5	TRBV4-2	NA	few	CASSQDSLAQETQYF	TGTGCCAGCAGCCAAGATTCTCTGGCACAAGAGACCCAGTACTTC